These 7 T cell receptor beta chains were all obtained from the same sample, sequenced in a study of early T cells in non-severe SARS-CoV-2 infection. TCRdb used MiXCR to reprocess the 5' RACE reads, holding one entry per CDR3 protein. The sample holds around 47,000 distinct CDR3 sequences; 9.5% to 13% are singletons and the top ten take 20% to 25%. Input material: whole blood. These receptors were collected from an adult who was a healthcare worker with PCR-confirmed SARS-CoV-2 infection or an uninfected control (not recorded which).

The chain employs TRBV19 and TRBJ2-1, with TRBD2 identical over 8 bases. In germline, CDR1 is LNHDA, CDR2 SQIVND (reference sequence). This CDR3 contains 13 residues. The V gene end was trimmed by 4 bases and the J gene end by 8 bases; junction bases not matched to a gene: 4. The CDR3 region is CASSRLAWDEQFF. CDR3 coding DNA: TGTGCCAGTAGTAGACTAGCGTGGGATGAGCAGTTCTTC.

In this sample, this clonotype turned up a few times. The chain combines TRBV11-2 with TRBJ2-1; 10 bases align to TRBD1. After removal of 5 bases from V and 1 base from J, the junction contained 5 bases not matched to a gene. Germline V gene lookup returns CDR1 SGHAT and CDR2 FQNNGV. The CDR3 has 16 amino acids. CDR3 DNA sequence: TGTGCCAGCAGCAAGGGACAGGGGCTATCCTACAATGAGCAGTTCTTC. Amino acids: CASSKGQGLSYNEQFF.

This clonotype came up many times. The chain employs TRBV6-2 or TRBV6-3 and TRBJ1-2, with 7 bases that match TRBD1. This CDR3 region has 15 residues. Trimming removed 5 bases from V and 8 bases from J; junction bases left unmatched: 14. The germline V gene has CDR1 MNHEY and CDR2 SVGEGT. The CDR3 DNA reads TGTGCCAGCAGTCCACCTCCTGACAGGGCGCCCGGCTACACCTTC. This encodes CASSPPPDRAPGYTF.

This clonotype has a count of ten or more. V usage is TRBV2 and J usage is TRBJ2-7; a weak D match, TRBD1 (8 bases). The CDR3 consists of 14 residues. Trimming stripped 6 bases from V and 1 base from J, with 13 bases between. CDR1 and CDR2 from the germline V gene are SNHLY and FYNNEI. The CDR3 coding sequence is TGTGCCAGCAGCAACAGGGGGGGGTCCTACGAGCAGTACTTC. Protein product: CASSNRGGSYEQYF.

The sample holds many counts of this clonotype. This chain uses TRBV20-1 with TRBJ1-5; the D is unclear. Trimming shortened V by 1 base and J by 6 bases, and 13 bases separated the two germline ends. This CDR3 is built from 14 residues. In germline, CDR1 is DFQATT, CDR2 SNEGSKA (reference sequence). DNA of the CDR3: TGCAGTGCTAGAGGGACGATAGGTAGTCAGCCCCAGCATTTT. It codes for CSARGTIGSQPQHF.

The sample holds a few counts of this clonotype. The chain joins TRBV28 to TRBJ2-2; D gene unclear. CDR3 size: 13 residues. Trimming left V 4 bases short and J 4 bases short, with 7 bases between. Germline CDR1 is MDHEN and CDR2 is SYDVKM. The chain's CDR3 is CASSYSGTGELFF. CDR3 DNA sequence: TGTGCCAGCAGTTATTCAGGCACCGGGGAGCTGTTTTTT.

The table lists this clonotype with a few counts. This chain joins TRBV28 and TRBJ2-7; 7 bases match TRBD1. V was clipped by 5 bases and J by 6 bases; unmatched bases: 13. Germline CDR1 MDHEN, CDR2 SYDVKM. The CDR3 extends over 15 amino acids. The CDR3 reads CASSPGRTGNSEQYF. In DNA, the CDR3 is TGTGCCAGCAGTCCTGGTAGGACAGGTAATTCCGAGCAGTACTTC.